This T cell receptor (beta chain) was documented in a study of early T cells in non-severe SARS-CoV-2 infection. CDR3 length equals 10 residues. Trimming cost V 3 bases and J 14 bases, with 8 bases left between them. Each cDNA molecule carried a unique molecular identifier. TCRdb analysed the 5' RACE reads with MiXCR anew, one entry per CDR3 protein. The data show 60,000 to 65,000 distinct CDR3 sequences, roughly 9% seen once. This receptor was taken from an adult who was a healthcare worker with PCR-confirmed SARS-CoV-2 infection or an uninfected control (not recorded which). The V and J genes are TRBV5-7 and TRBJ1-4, with D tentatively TRBD1 (6 bases). TRBV5-7 has ORF status, its function being uncertain. The starting material was whole blood, obtained at baseline. The CDR3 is CASSSRGLFF. In nucleotides, the CDR3 is TGTGCCAGCAGCTCCAGGGGCCTGTTTTTT.